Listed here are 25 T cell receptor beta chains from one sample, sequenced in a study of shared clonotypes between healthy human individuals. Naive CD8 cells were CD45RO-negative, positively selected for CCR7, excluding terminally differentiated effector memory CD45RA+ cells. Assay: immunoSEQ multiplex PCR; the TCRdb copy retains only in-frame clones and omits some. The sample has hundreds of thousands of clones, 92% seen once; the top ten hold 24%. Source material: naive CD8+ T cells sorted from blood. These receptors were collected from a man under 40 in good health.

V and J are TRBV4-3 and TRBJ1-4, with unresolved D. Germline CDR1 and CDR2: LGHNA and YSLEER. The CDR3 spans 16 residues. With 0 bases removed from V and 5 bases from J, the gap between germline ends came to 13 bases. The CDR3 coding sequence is TGCGCCAGCAGCCAAGATCATGGAACAGAAAATGAAAAACTGTTTTTT. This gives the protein CASSQDHGTENEKLFF.

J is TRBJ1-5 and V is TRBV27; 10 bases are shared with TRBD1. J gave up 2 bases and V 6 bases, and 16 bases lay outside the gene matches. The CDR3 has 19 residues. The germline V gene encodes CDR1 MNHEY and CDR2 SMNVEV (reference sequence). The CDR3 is CASSPGWDRGDDGNQPQHF. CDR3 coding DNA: TGTGCCAGCAGCCCCGGCTGGGACAGGGGAGACGACGGCAATCAGCCCCAGCATTTT.

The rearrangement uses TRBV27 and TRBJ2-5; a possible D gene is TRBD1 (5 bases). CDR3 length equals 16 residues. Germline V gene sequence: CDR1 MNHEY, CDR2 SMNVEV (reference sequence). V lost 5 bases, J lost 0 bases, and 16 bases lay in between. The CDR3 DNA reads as TGTGCCAGCAGTCCCTGGTCAGGGTCGTACCAAGAGACCCAGTACTTC. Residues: CASSPWSGSYQETQYF.

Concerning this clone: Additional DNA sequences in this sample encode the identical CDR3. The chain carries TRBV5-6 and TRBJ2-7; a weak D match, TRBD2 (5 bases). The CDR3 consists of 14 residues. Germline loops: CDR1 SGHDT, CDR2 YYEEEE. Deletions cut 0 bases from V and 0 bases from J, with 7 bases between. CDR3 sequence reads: CASSLGGSSYEQYF. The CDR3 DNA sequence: TGTGCCAGCAGCTTGGGAGGGAGCTCCTACGAGCAGTACTTC. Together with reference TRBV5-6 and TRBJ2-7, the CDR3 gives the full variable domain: DAGVTQSPTHLIKTRGQQVTLRCSPKSGHDTVSWYQQALGQGPQFIFQYYEEEERQRGNFPDRFSGHQFPNYSSELNVNALLLGDSALYLCASSLGGSSYEQYFGPGTRLTVT.

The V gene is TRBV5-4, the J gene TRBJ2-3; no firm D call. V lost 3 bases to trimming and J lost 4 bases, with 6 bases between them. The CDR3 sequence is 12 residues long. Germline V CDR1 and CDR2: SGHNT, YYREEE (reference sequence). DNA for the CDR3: TGTGCCAGCAGCTCGAGTTCAGATACGCAGTATTTT. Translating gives CASSSSSDTQYF. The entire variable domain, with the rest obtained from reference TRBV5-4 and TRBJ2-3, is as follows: ETGVTQSPTHLIKTRGQQVTLRCSSQSGHNTVSWYQQALGQGPQFIFQYYREEENGRGNFPPRFSGLQFPNYSSELNVNALELDDSALYLCASSSSSDTQYFGPGTRLTVL.

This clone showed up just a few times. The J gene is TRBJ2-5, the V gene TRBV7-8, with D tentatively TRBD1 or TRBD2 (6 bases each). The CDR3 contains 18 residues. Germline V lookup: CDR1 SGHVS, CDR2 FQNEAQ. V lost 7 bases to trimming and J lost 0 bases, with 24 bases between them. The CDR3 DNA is TGTGCCAGCACCATCCGCCGGGGGCCCGGATATAACCAAGAGACCCAGTACTTC. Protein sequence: CASTIRRGPGYNQETQYF.

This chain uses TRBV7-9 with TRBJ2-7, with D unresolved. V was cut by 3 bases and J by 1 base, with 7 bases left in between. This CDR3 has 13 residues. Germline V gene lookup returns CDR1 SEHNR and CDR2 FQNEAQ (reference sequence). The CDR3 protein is CASSFSDSYEQYF. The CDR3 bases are TGTGCCAGCAGCTTTTCGGATTCCTACGAGCAGTACTTC.

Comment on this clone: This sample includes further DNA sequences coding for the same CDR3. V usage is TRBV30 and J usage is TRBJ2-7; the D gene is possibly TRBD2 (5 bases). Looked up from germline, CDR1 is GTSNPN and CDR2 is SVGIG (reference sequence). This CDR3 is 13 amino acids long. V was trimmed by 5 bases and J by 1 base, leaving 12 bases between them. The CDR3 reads CAWGRRGSYEQYF. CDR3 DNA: TGTGCCTGGGGGCGCCGGGGATCCTACGAGCAGTACTTC.

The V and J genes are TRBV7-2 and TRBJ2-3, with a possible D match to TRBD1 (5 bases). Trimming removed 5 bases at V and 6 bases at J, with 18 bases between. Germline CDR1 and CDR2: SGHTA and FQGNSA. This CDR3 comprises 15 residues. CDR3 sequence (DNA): TGTGCCAGCAGCCAGGACACTCCCTCCTGGGATACGCAGTATTTT. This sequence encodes CASSQDTPSWDTQYF. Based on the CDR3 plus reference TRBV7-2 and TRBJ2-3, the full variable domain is GAGVSQSPSNKVTEKGKDVELRCDPISGHTALYWYRQSLGQGLEFLIYFQGNSAPDKSGLPSDRFSAERTGGSVSTLTIQRTQQEDSAVYLCASSQDTPSWDTQYFGPGTRLTVL.

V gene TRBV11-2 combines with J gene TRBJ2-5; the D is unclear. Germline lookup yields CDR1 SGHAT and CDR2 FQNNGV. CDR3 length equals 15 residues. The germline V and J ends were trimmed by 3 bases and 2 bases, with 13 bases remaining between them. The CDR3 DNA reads TGTGCCAGCAGCTTGGAGTTGGCTTTACAAGAGACCCAGTACTTC. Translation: CASSLELALQETQYF.

CDR3 loop: CASSLDNTDTQYF. For the CDR3, the DNA is TGCGCCAGCAGCTTGGACAACACAGATACGCAGTATTTT. The rearrangement uses TRBV5-1 and TRBJ2-3, with D unclear. Trimming removed 0 bases from V and 2 bases from J, with 4 bases in between. Per the germline V gene, CDR1 is SGHRS and CDR2 is YFSETQ. This CDR3 spans 13 amino acids.

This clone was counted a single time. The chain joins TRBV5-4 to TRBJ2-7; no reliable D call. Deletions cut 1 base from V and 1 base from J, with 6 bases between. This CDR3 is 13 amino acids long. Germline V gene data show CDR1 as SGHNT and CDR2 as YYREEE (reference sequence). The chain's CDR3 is CASSLRPSYEQYF. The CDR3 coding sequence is TGTGCCAGCAGCTTGAGACCGTCCTACGAGCAGTACTTC.

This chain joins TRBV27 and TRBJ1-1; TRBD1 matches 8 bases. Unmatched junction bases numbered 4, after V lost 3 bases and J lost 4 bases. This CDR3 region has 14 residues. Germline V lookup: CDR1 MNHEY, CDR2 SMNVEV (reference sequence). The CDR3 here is CASSFAGGSTEAFF. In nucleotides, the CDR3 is TGTGCCAGCAGTTTTGCAGGGGGCTCCACTGAAGCTTTCTTT.

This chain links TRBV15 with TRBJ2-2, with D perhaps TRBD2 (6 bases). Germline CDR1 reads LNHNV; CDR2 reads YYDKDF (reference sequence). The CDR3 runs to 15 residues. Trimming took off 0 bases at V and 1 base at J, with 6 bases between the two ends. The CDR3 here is CATSREGGNTGELFF. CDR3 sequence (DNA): TGTGCCACCAGCAGAGAGGGGGGGAACACCGGGGAGCTGTTTTTT.

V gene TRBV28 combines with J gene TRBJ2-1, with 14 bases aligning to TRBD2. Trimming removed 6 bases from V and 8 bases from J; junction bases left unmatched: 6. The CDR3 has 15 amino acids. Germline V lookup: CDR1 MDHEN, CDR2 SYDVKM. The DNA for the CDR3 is TGTGCCAGCAGGATGACTAGCGGGAGGGTACATGAGCAGTTCTTC. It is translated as CASRMTSGRVHEQFF.

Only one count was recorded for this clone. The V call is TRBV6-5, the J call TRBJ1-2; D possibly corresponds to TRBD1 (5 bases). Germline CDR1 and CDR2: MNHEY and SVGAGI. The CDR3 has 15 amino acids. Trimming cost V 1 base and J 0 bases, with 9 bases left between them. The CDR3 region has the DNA TGTGCCAGCAGTTACTATGCAGGGACTAACTATGGCTACACCTTC. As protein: CASSYYAGTNYGYTF.

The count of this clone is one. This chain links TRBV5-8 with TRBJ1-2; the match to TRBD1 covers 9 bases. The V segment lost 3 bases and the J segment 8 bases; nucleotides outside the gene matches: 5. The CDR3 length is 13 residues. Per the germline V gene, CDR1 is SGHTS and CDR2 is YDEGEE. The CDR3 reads CASSWGQGGGYTF. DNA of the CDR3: TGTGCCAGCAGCTGGGGACAGGGTGGAGGCTACACCTTC.

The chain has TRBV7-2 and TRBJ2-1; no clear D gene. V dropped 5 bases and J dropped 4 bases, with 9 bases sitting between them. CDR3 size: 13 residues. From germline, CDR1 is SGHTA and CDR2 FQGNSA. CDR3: CASSLSWYNEQFF. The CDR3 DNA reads TGTGCCAGCAGCCTGTCGTGGTACAATGAGCAGTTCTTC.

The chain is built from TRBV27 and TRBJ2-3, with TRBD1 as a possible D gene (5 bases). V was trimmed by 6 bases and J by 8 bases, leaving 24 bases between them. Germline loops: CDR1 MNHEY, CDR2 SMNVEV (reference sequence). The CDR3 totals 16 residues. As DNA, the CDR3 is TGTGCCAGCAGGACATTTATCAGGGTTGGGGTCGGTACGCAGTATTTT. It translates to CASRTFIRVGVGTQYF.

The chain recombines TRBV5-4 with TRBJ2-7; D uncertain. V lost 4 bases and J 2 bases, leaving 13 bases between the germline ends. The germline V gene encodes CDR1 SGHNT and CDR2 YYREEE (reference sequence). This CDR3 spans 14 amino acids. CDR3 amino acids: CASSPWTDPYEQYF. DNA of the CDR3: TGTGCCAGCAGCCCCTGGACGGATCCCTACGAGCAGTACTTC.

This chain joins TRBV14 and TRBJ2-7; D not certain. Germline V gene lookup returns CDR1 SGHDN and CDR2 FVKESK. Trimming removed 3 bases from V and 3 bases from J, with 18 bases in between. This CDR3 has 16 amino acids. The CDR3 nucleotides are TGTGCCAGCAGCCATTCTGCCGAGGTTCCCGTCTACGAGCAGTACTTC. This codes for CASSHSAEVPVYEQYF.

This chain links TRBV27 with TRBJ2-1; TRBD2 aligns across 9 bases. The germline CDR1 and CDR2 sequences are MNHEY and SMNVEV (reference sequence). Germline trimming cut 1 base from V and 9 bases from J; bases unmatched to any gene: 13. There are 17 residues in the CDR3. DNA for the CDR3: TGTGCCAGCAGTTTATTGACACCTAGCGGGGCAATAGGTGAGCAGTTCTTC. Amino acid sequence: CASSLLTPSGAIGEQFF.

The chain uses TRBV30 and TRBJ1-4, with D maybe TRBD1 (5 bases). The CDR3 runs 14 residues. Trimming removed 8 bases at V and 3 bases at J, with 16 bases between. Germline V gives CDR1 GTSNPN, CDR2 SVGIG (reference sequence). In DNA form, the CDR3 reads TGTGCCGGGACCACTGGGGTTTCTAATGAAAAACTGTTTTTT. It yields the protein CAGTTGVSNEKLFF.

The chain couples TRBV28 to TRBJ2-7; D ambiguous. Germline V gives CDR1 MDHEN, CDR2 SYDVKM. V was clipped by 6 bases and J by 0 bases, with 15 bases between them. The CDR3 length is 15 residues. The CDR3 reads CASRPTMTSSYEQYF. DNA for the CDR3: TGTGCCAGCAGGCCAACCATGACAAGCTCCTACGAGCAGTACTTC.

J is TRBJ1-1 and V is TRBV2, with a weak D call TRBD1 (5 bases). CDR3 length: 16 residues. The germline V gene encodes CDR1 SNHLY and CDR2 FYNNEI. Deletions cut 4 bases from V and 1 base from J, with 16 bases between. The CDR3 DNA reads TGTGCCAGCAGTGCTCTTTTACGGGGCCCGAACACTGAAGCTTTCTTT. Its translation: CASSALLRGPNTEAFF.